One sample yielded the 3 T cell receptor beta chains listed below, sequenced in a study of a mutant IDH1 vaccine in newly diagnosed glioma. Using immunoSEQ multiplex PCR, the repertoire was profiled, and TCRdb retains in-frame clones only, with some absent. Of roughly 38,000 clones listed, 80% to 95% are singletons. The time point is: baseline, week 1 (first vaccination visit). Treatment meaning: pre-vaccination baseline after standard-of-care therapy. Sequenced here: PBMCs, sampled from a glioma patient treated with radiotherapy, temozolomide or both. Every receptor here comes from a young man with glioma.

The CDR3 loop is CASSPPAGEKLFF. The CDR3 DNA follows: TGTGCCAGCAGCCCCCCGGCTGGAGAAAAACTGTTTTTT. The chain links TRBV5-6 to TRBJ1-4; D uncertain. V dropped 4 bases and J dropped 8 bases, with 12 bases sitting between them. CDR1 and CDR2 from the germline V gene are SGHDT and YYEEEE. This CDR3 has 13 residues.

The J gene is TRBJ2-6, the V gene TRBV6-5; possibly TRBD1 for D (6 bases). The CDR3 extends over 16 amino acids. Germline V CDR1 and CDR2: MNHEY, SVGAGI. V was shortened by 0 bases and J by 3 bases, with 9 bases between the two germline ends. The CDR3 DNA reads as TGTGCCAGCAGTTACTCCCAGGGGCATGGGGCCAACGTCCTGACTTTC. It encodes CASSYSQGHGANVLTF.

This rearrangement joins TRBV30 to TRBJ2-7, with D possibly called TRBD1 or TRBD2 (6 bases each). Trimming pared 5 bases from V and 5 bases from J, leaving 22 bases between. This CDR3 contains 15 residues. Germline CDR1 GTSNPN, CDR2 SVGIG (reference sequence). CDR3 amino acids: CAWGGRLPMSNEQYF. In DNA form, the CDR3 reads TGTGCCTGGGGGGGGCGGCTTCCCATGAGCAACGAGCAGTACTTC.